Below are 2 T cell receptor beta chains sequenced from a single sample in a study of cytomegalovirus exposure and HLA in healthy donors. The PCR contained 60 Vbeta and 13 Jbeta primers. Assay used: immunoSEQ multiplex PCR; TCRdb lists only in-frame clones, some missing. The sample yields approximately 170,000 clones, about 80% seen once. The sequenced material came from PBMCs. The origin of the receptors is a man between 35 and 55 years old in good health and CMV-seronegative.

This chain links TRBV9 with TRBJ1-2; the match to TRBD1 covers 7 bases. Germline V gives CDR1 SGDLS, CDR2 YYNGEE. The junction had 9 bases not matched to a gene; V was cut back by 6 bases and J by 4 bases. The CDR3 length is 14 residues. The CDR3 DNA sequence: TGTGCCAGCACCCGGACAGGTGGGGGCTATGGCTACACCTTC. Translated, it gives CASTRTGGGYGYTF.

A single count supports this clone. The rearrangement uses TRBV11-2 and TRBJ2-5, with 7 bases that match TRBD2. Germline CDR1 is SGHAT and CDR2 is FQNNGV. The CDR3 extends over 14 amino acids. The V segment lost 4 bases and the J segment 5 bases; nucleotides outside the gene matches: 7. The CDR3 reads CASSYSREGETQYF. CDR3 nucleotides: TGTGCCAGCAGCTATTCGAGGGAGGGGGAGACCCAGTACTTC. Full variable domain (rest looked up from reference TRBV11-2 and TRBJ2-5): EAGVAQSPRYKIIEKRQSVAFWCNPISGHATLYWYQQILGQGPKLLIQFQNNGVVDDSQLPKDRFSAERLKGVDSTLKIQPAKLEDSAVYLCASSYSREGETQYFGPGTRLLVL.